This T cell receptor beta chain derives from a study of blood T cell repertoires in COVID-19. Across the whole study: The origin of the acute and convalescent COVID-19 samples was the United States, Italy and Spain. Sample material is recorded as cDNA or gDNA derived from T cells, B-cell-depleted T cells, or PBMCs.

TCRdb's table, derived via immunoSEQ multiplex PCR, lists solely in-frame clones and lacks some. Of 140,000 to 150,000 clones listed, around 83% are singletons. The sample consisted of PBMCs or T cells enriched from blood (not recorded which). The source is a woman aged 45-65 years who had been exposed to COVID-19.

DNA of the CDR3: TGTGCCAGCAGCCCACCTCGTGATAGCGATGAGCAGTTCTTC. Translation gives CASSPPRDSDEQFF. This chain connects TRBV6-2 or TRBV6-3 to TRBJ2-1; TRBD2 might be the D (5 bases). The length of the CDR3 is 14 residues. Trimming cost V 6 bases and J 8 bases, with 17 bases left between them. Germline CDR1 MNHEY, CDR2 SVGEGT.